Here is one T cell receptor (beta chain) with its context. The sample originates from a study of blood T cell repertoires in COVID-19. The overall study: T cells, B-cell-depleted T cells, or PBMCs provided the cDNA or gDNA that served as material.

Using immunoSEQ multiplex PCR, the repertoire was profiled, and TCRdb retains in-frame clones only, with some absent. Counted here are over 85,000 clones, more than 65% occurring once; the ten biggest clones make up about 25%. Per the germline V gene, CDR1 is SQVTM and CDR2 is ANQGSEA. The CDR3 is 11 residues long. V usage is TRBV29-1 and J usage is TRBJ1-5; no clear D. This receptor was taken from a man aged 60 to 75 with acute or convalescent COVID-19. The material sequenced was peripheral blood. CDR3 amino acids: CKALVNQPQHF. CDR3 DNA sequence: TGCAAAGCACTGGTTAATCAGCCCCAGCATTTT.